This entry features one T cell receptor beta chain sequence. J was trimmed by 4 bases and V by 7 bases; bases with no gene match: 8. In germline, CDR1 is GTSNPN, CDR2 SVGIG (reference sequence). The CDR3 runs to 15 residues. Donors sampled were nominally healthy, though unrecorded immune exposures were likely. The sample originates from a study of cytomegalovirus exposure and HLA in healthy donors. Overall study: Findings of an earlier analysis included around 100 million unique TCR beta sequences from about 180 million T cells.

It was with 60 Vbeta and 13 Jbeta primers that the PCR ran. This table comes from immunoSEQ multiplex PCR, and its TCRdb copy is limited to in-frame clones, with some not included. The repertoire shows 50,000 to 70,000 clones; the top ten hold 3.6%. This receptor was taken from a woman in her late teens or twenties in good health and CMV-seronegative. The chain uses TRBV30 and TRBJ2-1; TRBD2 agrees at 12 bases. The sequenced sample was PBMCs. CDR3 coding DNA: TGTGCCTCGAGACTAGCGGGGGTTAGGTACAATGAGCAGTTCTTC. As protein: CASRLAGVRYNEQFF.